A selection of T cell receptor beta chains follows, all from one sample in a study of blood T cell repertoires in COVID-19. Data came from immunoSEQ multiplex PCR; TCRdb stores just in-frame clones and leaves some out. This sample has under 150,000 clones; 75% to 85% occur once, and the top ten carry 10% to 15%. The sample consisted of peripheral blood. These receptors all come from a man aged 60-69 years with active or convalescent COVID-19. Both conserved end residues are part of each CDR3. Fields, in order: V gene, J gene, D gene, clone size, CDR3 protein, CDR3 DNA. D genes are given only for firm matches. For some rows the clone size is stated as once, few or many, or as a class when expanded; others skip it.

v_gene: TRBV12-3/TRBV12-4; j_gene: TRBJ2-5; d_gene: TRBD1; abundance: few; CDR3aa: CASSLTGPETQYF; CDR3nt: TGTGCCAGCAGCTTGACAGGGCCAGAGACCCAGTACTTC
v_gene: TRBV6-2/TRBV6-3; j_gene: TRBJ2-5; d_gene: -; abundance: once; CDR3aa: CASSQHRGRYGSGRGETQYF; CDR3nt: TGTGCCAGCAGTCAGCACAGGGGGCGTTACGGGAGCGGGAGAGGGGAGACCCAGTACTTC
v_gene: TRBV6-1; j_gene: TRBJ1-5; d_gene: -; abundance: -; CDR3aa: CASSESVRSNQPQHF; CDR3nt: TGTGCCAGCAGTGAATCCGTTCGGAGCAATCAGCCCCAGCATTTT
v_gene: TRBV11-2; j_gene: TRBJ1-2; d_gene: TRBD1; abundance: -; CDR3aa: CASSSYRQGNYGYTF; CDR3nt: TGTGCCAGCAGCTCCTACCGACAGGGCAACTATGGCTACACCTTC
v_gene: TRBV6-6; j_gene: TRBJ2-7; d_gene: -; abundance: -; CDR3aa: CASASPGQSYEQYF; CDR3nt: TGTGCCAGCGCATCCCCTGGACAGTCCTACGAGCAGTACTTC
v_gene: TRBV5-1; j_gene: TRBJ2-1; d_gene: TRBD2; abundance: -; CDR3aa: CASSGGTSVTYNEQFF; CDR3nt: TGCGCCAGCAGCGGAGGGACTAGCGTTACCTACAATGAGCAGTTCTTC
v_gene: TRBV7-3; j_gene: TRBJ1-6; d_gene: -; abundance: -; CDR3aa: CASSLNGGRNSPLHF; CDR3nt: TGTGCCAGCAGCTTAAACGGGGGAAGGAATTCACCCCTCCACTTT
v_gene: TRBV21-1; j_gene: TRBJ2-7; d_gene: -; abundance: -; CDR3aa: CASSKSGGVSYEQYF; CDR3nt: TGTGCCAGCAGTAAAAGCGGGGGGGTATCCTACGAGCAGTACTTC
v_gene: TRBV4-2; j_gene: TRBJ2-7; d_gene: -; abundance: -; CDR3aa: CASSQDNSGFEQYF; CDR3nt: TGTGCCAGCAGCCAAGATAATAGCGGATTTGAGCAGTACTTC
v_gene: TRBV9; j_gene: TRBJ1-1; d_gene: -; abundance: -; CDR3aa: CASSLTPYTEAFF; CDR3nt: TGTGCCAGCAGCTTGACACCTTACACTGAAGCTTTCTTT
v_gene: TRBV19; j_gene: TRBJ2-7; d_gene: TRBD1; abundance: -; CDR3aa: CASSTRTGAEQYF; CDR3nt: TGTGCCAGTAGTACTCGGACAGGGGCCGAGCAGTACTTC
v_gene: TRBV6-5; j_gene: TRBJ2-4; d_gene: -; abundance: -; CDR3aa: CASSRGAKNIQYF; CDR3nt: TGTGCCAGCAGTCGGGGGGCCAAAAACATTCAGTACTTC
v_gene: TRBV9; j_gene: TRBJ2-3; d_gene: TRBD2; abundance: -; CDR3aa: CASSVATLAGVRDTQYF; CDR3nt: TGTGCCAGCAGCGTAGCTACACTAGCGGGAGTTAGAGATACGCAGTATTTT
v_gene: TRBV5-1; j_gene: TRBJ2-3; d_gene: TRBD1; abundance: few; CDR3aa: CASSVTGIFTDTQYF; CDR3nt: TGCGCCAGCAGCGTGACAGGGATCTTCACAGATACGCAGTATTTT
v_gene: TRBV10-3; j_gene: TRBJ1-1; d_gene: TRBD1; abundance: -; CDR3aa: CAIRQGATEAFF; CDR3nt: TGTGCCATCCGACAGGGAGCTACTGAAGCTTTCTTT
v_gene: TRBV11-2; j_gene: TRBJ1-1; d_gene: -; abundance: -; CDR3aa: CASSRMSVTEAFF; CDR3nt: TGTGCCAGCAGCCGGATGAGCGTGACTGAAGCTTTCTTT